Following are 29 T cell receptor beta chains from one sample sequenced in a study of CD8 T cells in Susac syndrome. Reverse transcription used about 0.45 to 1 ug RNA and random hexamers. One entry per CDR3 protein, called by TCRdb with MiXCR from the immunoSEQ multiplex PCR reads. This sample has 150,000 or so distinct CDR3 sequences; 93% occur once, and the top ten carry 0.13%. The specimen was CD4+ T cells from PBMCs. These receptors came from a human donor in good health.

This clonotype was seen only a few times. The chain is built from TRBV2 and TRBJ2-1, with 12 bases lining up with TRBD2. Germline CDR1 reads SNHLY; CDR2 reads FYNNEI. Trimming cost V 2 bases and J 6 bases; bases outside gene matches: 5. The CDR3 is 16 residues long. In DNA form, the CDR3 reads TGTGCCAGCAGTGAAATCGCTAGCGGGGGGGCCAATGAGCAGTTCTTC. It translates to CASSEIASGGANEQFF.

The chain's CDR3 is CASSPQGAMRSGYTF. As DNA, the CDR3 is TGTGCCAGCAGCCCACAGGGGGCAATGAGAAGTGGCTACACCTTC. V and J are TRBV6-5 and TRBJ1-2; 9 nucleotides align to TRBD1. The CDR3 contains 15 residues. With 6 bases clipped from V and 7 bases from J, the junction kept 12 bases outside the gene matches. CDR1 and CDR2 (germline): MNHEY, SVGAGI.

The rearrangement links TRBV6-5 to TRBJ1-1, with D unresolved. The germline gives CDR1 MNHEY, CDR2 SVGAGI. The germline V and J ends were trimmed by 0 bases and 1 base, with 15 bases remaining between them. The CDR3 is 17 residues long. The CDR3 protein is CASSYSGLGSPNTEAFF. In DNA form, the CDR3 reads TGTGCCAGCAGTTACTCGGGTCTGGGCTCCCCGAACACTGAAGCTTTCTTT.

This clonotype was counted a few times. CDR3 protein: CASSLETATEAFF. The CDR3 coding sequence is TGTGCCAGCAGCTTGGAGACAGCGACTGAAGCTTTCTTT. J is TRBJ1-1 and V is TRBV7-3, with D possibly being TRBD1 (5 bases). The CDR3 extends over 13 amino acids. V lost 3 bases and J 5 bases, leaving 10 bases between the germline ends. Germline loops: CDR1 SGHTA, CDR2 FQGTGA. Drawing the rest from reference TRBV7-3 and TRBJ1-1, the complete variable domain is GAGVSQTPSNKVTEKGKYVELRCDPISGHTALYWYRQSLGQGPEFLIYFQGTGAADDSGLPNDRFFAVRPEGSVSTLKIQRTERGDSAVYLCASSLETATEAFFGQGTRLTVV.

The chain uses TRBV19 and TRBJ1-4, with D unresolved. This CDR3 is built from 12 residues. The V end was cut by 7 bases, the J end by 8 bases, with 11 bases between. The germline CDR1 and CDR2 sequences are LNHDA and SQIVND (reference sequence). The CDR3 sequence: CASTGRGEKLFF. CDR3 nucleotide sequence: TGTGCCAGTACCGGGCGTGGCGAAAAACTGTTTTTT.

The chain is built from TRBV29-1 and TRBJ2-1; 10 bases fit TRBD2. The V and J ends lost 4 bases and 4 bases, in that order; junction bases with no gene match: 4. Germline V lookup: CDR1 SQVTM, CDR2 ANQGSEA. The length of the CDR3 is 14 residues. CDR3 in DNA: TGCAGCGTTGTTACTAGCGGGACGTACAATGAGCAGTTCTTC. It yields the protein CSVVTSGTYNEQFF.

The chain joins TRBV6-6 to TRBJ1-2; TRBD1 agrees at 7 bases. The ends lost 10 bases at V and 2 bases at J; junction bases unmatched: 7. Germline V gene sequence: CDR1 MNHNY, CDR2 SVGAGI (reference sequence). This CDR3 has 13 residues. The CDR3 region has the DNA TGTGCCACCTACCAACAGGGGAACTATGGCTACACCTTC. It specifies CATYQQGNYGYTF.

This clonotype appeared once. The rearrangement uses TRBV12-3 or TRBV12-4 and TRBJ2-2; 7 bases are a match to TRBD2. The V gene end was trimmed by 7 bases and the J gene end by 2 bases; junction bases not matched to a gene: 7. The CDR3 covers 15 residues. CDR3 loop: CASTGAGSNTGELFF. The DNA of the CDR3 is TGTGCCAGCACCGGAGCGGGGAGCAACACCGGGGAGCTGTTTTTT.

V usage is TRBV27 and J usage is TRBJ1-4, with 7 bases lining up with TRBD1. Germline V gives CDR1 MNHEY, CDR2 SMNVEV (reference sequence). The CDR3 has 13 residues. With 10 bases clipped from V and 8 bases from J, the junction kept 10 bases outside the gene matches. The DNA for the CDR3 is TGTGCCACCGGGGGACAGACGCGAGAAAAACTGTTTTTT. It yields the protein CATGGQTREKLFF. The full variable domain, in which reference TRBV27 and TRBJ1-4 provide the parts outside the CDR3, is EAQVTQNPRYLITVTGKKLTVTCSQNMNHEYMSWYRQDPGLGLRQIYYSMNVEVTDKGDVPEGYKVSRKEKRNFPLILESPSPNQTSLYFCATGGQTREKLFFGSGTQLSVL.

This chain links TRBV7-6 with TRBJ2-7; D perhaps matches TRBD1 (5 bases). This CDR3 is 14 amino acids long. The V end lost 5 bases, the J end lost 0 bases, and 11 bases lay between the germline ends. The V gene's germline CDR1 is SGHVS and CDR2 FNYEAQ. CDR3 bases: TGTGCCAGCAGCGACAGTCTCGGCTCCTACGAGCAGTACTTC. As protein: CASSDSLGSYEQYF. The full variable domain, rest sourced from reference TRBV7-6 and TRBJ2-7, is GAGVSQSPRYKVTKRGQDVALRCDPISGHVSLYWYRQALGQGPEFLTYFNYEAQQDKSGLPNDRFSAERPEGSISTLTIQRTEQRDSAMYRCASSDSLGSYEQYFGPGTRLTVT.

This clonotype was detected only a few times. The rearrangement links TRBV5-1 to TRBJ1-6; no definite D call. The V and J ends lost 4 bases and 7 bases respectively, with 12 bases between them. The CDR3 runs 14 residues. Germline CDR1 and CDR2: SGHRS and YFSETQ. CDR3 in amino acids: CASSEGLINSPLHF. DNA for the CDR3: TGCGCCAGCAGCGAAGGGTTGATCAATTCACCCCTCCACTTT.

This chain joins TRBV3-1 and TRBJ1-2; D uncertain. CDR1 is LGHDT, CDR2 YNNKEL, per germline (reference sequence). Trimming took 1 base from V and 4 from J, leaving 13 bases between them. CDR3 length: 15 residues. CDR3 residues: CASSQAGPITYGYTF. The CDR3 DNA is TGTGCCAGCAGCCAAGCTGGGCCGATAACCTATGGCTACACCTTC.

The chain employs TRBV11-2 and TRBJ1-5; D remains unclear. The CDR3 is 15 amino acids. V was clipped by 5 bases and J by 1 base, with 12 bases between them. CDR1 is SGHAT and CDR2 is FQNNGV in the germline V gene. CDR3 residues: CASSKGTESNQPQHF. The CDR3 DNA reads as TGTGCCAGCAGCAAGGGTACAGAAAGCAATCAGCCCCAGCATTTT.

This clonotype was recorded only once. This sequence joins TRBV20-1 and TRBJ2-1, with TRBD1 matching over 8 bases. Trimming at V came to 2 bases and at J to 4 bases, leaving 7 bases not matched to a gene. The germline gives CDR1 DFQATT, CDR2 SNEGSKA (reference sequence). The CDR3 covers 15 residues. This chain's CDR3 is CSARSPGQVYNEQFF. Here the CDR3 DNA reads TGCAGTGCTAGATCCCCGGGACAGGTGTACAATGAGCAGTTCTTC.

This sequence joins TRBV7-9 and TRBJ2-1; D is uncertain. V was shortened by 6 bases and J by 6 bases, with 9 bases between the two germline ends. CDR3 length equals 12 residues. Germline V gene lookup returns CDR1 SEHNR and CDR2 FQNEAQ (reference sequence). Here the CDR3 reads CASSRTPNEQFF. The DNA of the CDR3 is TGTGCCAGCAGTCGGACCCCCAATGAGCAGTTCTTC.

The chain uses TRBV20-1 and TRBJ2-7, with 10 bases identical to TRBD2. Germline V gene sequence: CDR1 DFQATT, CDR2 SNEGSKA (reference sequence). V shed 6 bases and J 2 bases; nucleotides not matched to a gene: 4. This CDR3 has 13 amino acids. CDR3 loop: CSARTSGPYEQYF. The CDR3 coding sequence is TGCAGTGCCAGGACTAGCGGACCCTACGAGCAGTACTTC.

Here the CDR3 reads CASSGGQPQHF. CDR3 nucleotide sequence: TGTGCCAGCAGTGGAGGTCAGCCCCAGCATTTT. The chain has TRBV2 and TRBJ1-5, with D uncertain. With 4 bases removed from V and 6 bases from J, the gap between germline ends came to 4 bases. This CDR3 is 11 amino acids long. Germline V lookup: CDR1 SNHLY, CDR2 FYNNEI.

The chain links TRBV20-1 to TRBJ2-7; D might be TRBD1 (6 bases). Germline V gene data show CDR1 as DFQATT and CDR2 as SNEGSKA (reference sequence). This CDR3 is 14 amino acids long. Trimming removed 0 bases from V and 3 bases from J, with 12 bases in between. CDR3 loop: CSARDGRGDYEQYF. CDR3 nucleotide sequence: TGCAGTGCTAGAGATGGCAGGGGAGACTACGAGCAGTACTTC.

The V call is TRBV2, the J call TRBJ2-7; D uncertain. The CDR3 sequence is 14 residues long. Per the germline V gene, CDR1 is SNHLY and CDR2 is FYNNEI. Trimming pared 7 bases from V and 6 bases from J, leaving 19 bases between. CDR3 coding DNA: TGTGCCAGCACCGAAACCCGAACGAGAGTCGAGCAGTACTTC. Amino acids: CASTETRTRVEQYF.

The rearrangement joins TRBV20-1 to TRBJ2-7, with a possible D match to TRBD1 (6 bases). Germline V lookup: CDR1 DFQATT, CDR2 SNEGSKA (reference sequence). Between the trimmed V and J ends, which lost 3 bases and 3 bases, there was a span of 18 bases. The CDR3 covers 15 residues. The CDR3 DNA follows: TGCAGTGCTAGTGACCCGACAGGACCTCACTACGAGCAGTACTTC. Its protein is CSASDPTGPHYEQYF.

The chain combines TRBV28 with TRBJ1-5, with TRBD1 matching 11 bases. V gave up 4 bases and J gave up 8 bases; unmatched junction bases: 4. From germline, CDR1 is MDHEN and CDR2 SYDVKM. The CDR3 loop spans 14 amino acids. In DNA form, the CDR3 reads TGTGCCAGCAGTTGGACAGGGGGCAGGGAGCCCCAGCATTTT. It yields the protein CASSWTGGREPQHF.

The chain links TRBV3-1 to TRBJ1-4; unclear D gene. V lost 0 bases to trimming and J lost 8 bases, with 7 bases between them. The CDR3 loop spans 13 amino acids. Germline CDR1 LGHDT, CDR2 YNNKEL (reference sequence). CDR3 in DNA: TGTGCCAGCAGCCAAGATCCGGAAGAAAAACTGTTTTTT. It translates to CASSQDPEEKLFF.

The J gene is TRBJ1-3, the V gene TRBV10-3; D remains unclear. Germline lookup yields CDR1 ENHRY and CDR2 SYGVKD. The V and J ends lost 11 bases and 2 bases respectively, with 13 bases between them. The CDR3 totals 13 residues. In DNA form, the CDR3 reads TGTGCCCTCTCCGGCCCCACTGGAAACACCATATATTTT. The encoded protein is CALSGPTGNTIYF.

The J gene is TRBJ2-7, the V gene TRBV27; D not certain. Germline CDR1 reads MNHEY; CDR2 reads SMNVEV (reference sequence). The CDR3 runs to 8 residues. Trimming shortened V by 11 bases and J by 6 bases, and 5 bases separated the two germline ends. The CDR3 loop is CAGVEQYF. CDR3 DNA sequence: TGTGCCGGGGTCGAGCAGTACTTC.

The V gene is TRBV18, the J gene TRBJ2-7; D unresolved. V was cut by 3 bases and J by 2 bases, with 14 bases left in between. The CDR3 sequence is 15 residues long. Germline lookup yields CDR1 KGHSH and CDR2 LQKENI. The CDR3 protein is CASSPGIGTTYEQYF. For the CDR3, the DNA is TGTGCCAGCTCACCGGGGATCGGAACCACCTACGAGCAGTACTTC.

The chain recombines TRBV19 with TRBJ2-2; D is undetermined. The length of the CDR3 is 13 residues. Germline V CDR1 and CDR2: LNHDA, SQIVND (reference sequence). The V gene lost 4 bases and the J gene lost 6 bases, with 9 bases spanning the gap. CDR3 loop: CASSRRVPGELFF. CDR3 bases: TGTGCCAGTAGTAGGCGAGTTCCCGGGGAGCTGTTTTTT.

The CDR3 protein is CASSLTPAMEQYF. DNA of the CDR3: TGTGCCAGCAGCTTAACCCCCGCGATGGAGCAGTACTTC. The chain is built from TRBV7-3 and TRBJ2-7, with D hard to call. Germline V gives CDR1 SGHTA, CDR2 FQGTGA. Trimming stripped 0 bases from V and 7 bases from J, with 10 bases between. The CDR3 runs 13 residues.

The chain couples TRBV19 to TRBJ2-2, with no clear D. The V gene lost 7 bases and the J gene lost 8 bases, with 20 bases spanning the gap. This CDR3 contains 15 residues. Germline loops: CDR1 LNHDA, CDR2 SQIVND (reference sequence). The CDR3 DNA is TGTGCCAGTACTACGGCAATCGAAAGATCAGGGGAGCTGTTTTTT. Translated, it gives CASTTAIERSGELFF. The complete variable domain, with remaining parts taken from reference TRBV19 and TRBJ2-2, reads DGGITQSPKYLFRKEGQNVTLSCEQNLNHDAMYWYRQDPGQGLRLIYYSQIVNDFQKGDIAEGYSVSREKKESFPLTVTSAQKNPTAFYLCASTTAIERSGELFFGEGSRLTVL.

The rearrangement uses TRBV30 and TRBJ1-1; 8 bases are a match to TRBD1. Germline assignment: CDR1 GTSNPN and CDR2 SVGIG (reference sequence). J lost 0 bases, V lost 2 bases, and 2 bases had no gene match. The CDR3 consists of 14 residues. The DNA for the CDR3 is TGTGCCTGGAGTTGGACAGGGATGAACACTGAAGCTTTCTTT. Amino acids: CAWSWTGMNTEAFF.